This T cell receptor beta chain was documented in a study of blood T cell repertoires in COVID-19. Across the study: Sites across the United States, Italy and Spain contributed samples from acute and convalescent COVID-19. T cells, B-cell-depleted T cells, or PBMCs supplied cDNA or gDNA.

Source study methods: Nucleated cell counts were estimated from reference gene primer amplification. Sequenced by immunoSEQ multiplex PCR; TCRdb stores in-frame clones only, minus some. V and J calls and clone size follow that table, whereas D and trimming were derived from the DNA. The data hold about 200,000 clones, with almost 85% observed a single time. The sample holds many counts of this clone. The sequence was collected from a human donor with acute or convalescent COVID-19. The donor label of this sample is uncertain. The sample was peripheral blood.

In nucleotides, the CDR3 is TGTGCCAGCAGCTTGGAGCTCTACGAGCAGTACTTC. The encoded protein is CASSLELYEQYF. The rearrangement joins TRBV7-9 to TRBJ2-7; no clear D gene. Trimming cost V 3 bases and J 3 bases, with 6 bases left between them. Germline V gene lookup returns CDR1 SEHNR and CDR2 FQNEAQ (reference sequence). The CDR3 has 12 amino acids.